These 25 T cell receptor beta chains were sequenced from one sample in a study of blood T cell repertoires in COVID-19. TCRdb keeps only in-frame clones here, not all; method: immunoSEQ multiplex PCR. The sample records around 60,000 clones, roughly 71% being singletons. Sequences were obtained from peripheral blood. These receptors all come from a woman older than 75 with acute or convalescent COVID-19.

CDR3 in amino acids: CASSLDGRAQGEQYF. CDR3 in DNA: TGTGCCAGCAGCTTAGACGGGAGGGCCCAGGGGGAGCAGTACTTC. J is TRBJ2-7 and V is TRBV7-8, with 8 positions matching TRBD2. The germline V gene encodes CDR1 SGHVS and CDR2 FQNEAQ. This CDR3 spans 15 amino acids. The ends lost 1 base at V and 7 bases at J; junction bases unmatched: 9.

The rearrangement links TRBV7-9 to TRBJ1-5; D is unclear. Germline assignment: CDR1 SEHNR and CDR2 FQNEAQ (reference sequence). V lost 2 bases, J lost 3 bases, and 8 bases lay in between. The CDR3 runs to 14 residues. The CDR3 DNA reads as TGTGCCAGCAGCTTAAACAGTCCCAATCAGCCCCAGCATTTT. As protein: CASSLNSPNQPQHF.

The rearrangement links TRBV28 to TRBJ2-7, with 12 bases that match TRBD1. J was trimmed by 4 bases and V by 4 bases; bases with no gene match: 2. The CDR3 is 14 residues long. The germline gives CDR1 MDHEN, CDR2 SYDVKM. CDR3 sequence: CASSSGQGAYEQYF. DNA of the CDR3: TGTGCCAGCAGTTCGGGACAGGGGGCTTACGAGCAGTACTTC. Full variable domain (outside the CDR3, taken from reference TRBV28 and TRBJ2-7): DVKVTQSSRYLVKRTGEKVFLECVQDMDHENMFWYRQDPGLGLRLIYFSYDVKMKEKGDIPEGYSVSREKKERFSLILESASTNQTSMYLCASSSGQGAYEQYFGPGTRLTVT.

The chain has TRBV7-6 and TRBJ1-3; 9 positions match TRBD1. V shed 5 bases and J 4 bases; nucleotides not matched to a gene: 6. This CDR3 contains 15 residues. Germline V CDR1 and CDR2: SGHVS, FNYEAQ. CDR3 amino acids: CASSKRTGDGNTIYF. The CDR3 nucleotides read TGTGCCAGCAGCAAAAGGACAGGGGACGGAAACACCATATATTTT.

The CDR3 loop reads CASSPIDRVYGYTF. CDR3 nucleotide sequence: TGCGCCAGCAGCCCTATTGACAGGGTCTATGGCTACACCTTC. J is TRBJ1-2 and V is TRBV5-1, with 7 bases lining up with TRBD1. V trimming: 4 bases; J trimming: 4 bases; junction bases outside the gene matches: 7. Germline CDR1 is SGHRS and CDR2 is YFSETQ. The CDR3 is 14 amino acids.

This clone has a single count. The rearrangement links TRBV19 to TRBJ2-3, with D possibly being TRBD2 (6 bases). Germline V gene data show CDR1 as LNHDA and CDR2 as SQIVND (reference sequence). The CDR3 is 13 residues long. V shed 5 bases and J shed 2 bases, with 8 bases lying between them. The CDR3 loop reads CASSQGLTDTQYF. The CDR3 DNA reads as TGTGCCAGTAGTCAGGGACTCACAGATACGCAGTATTTT.

The chain carries TRBV20-1 and TRBJ2-7; D uncertain. Trimming removed 3 bases from V and 4 bases from J, with 7 bases in between. The V gene's germline CDR1 is DFQATT and CDR2 SNEGSKA (reference sequence). The CDR3 consists of 11 residues. The CDR3 loop is CSASMEYEQYF. For the CDR3, the DNA is TGCAGTGCTAGTATGGAGTACGAGCAGTACTTC.

V and J are TRBV20-1 and TRBJ2-7; 8 nucleotides match TRBD2. The CDR3 spans 14 residues. Germline CDR1 and CDR2: DFQATT and SNEGSKA (reference sequence). The trim removed 3 bases at V and 2 bases at J, leaving 6 bases unmatched. CDR3 residues: CSASVTGGAYEQYF. The CDR3 region has the DNA TGCAGTGCTAGTGTTACGGGAGGGGCCTACGAGCAGTACTTC.

This chain uses TRBV19 with TRBJ2-2; D may be TRBD1 (6 bases). CDR3 length: 14 residues. Germline assignment: CDR1 LNHDA and CDR2 SQIVND (reference sequence). V was pared by 7 bases and J by 1 base, with 10 bases between. The DNA for the CDR3 is TGTGCCAGTAATTACAGGGTGAACACCGGGGAGCTGTTTTTT. Protein product: CASNYRVNTGELFF.

This clone was picked up a small number of times. This sequence joins TRBV27 and TRBJ1-1; a weak D match, TRBD1 (6 bases). From germline, CDR1 is MNHEY and CDR2 SMNVEV (reference sequence). The V and J ends lost 8 bases and 4 bases respectively, with 17 bases between them. The CDR3 has 14 amino acids. CDR3 loop: CASWHREGVTEAFF. CDR3 nucleotides: TGTGCCAGCTGGCACAGGGAGGGCGTCACTGAAGCTTTCTTT.

This clone was found a few times. V is TRBV2 and J is TRBJ2-3, with TRBD1 matching over 8 bases. Germline V gene lookup returns CDR1 SNHLY and CDR2 FYNNEI. The CDR3 runs 15 residues. Losses at the gene ends were 7 bases for V and 4 bases for J; bases not matched to a gene: 10. This CDR3 reads CASTTGRGRPDTQYF. CDR3 DNA sequence: TGTGCCAGCACCACGGGCAGGGGGCGCCCAGATACGCAGTATTTT.

The genes are TRBV10-2 and TRBJ2-6; possibly TRBD1 for D (6 bases). Between the trimmed V and J ends, which lost 2 bases and 4 bases, there was a span of 12 bases. Germline CDR1 reads WSHSY; CDR2 reads SAAADI. The CDR3 is 16 residues long. The chain's CDR3 is CASSEGGFGGANVLTF. The CDR3 region has the DNA TGCGCCAGCAGTGAGGGGGGCTTCGGAGGGGCCAACGTCCTGACTTTC.

The chain links TRBV27 to TRBJ2-7; 11 nucleotides match TRBD2. This CDR3 spans 14 amino acids. CDR1 MNHEY and CDR2 SMNVEV come from the germline V gene (reference sequence). The V and J ends lost 6 bases and 2 bases, in that order; junction bases with no gene match: 3. In DNA, the CDR3 is TGTGCCAGCAGCTATAGCGGGAGGGCCTACGAGCAGTACTTC. Its translation: CASSYSGRAYEQYF.

The chain carries TRBV11-3 and TRBJ2-5, with 9 bases fitting TRBD2. Germline values: CDR1 SGHNT, CDR2 YENEEA. This CDR3 spans 16 amino acids. Losses at the gene ends were 4 bases for V and 4 bases for J; bases not matched to a gene: 10. Here the CDR3 DNA reads TGTGCCAGCAGCTCATCCTTGACTAGCGGAGGAGAGACCCAGTACTTC. This encodes CASSSSLTSGGETQYF.

This chain uses TRBV7-9 with TRBJ2-2, with a weak D call TRBD2 (7 bases). CDR3 length equals 16 residues. Deletions cut 7 bases from V and 8 bases from J, with 23 bases between. The germline gives CDR1 SEHNR, CDR2 FQNEAQ (reference sequence). Here the CDR3 DNA reads TGTGCCAGCACCAAGGGGGGGACGGGGGCAGAAGGGGAGCTGTTTTTT. Protein: CASTKGGTGAEGELFF.

The CDR3 DNA reads TGTGCCTTAAGAGAGGGAATTAGCTCCTACGAGCAGTACTTC. Amino acid sequence: CALREGISSYEQYF. The chain uses TRBV30 and TRBJ2-7; perhaps TRBD2 as D (5 bases). The germline V gene encodes CDR1 GTSNPN and CDR2 SVGIG (reference sequence). The CDR3 is 14 amino acids. V was clipped by 7 bases and J by 0 bases, with 16 bases between them.

The CDR3 DNA is TGCAGCGTTGGGTGGGACACCGTCGGCGAGCAGTACTTC. Residues: CSVGWDTVGEQYF. The chain employs TRBV29-1 and TRBJ2-7, with D perhaps matching TRBD1 (6 bases). This CDR3 has 13 amino acids. Trimming shortened V by 4 bases and J by 6 bases, and 16 bases separated the two germline ends. Per germline, CDR1 SQVTM and CDR2 ANQGSEA.

CDR3 loop: CASRYQGTGEAFF. CDR3 sequence (DNA): TGTGCCAGCAGATACCAGGGGACGGGGGAAGCTTTCTTT. The chain is built from TRBV7-9 and TRBJ1-1; D is possibly TRBD1 (6 bases). There are 13 residues in the CDR3. V gave up 6 bases and J gave up 8 bases, with 16 bases separating them. Germline loops: CDR1 SEHNR, CDR2 FQNEAQ (reference sequence).

V gene TRBV6-1 combines with J gene TRBJ1-5, with D perhaps matching TRBD1 (5 bases). The CDR3 is 13 amino acids. Trimming removed 3 bases from V and 7 bases from J, with 10 bases in between. Germline assignment: CDR1 MNHNS and CDR2 SASEGT. The CDR3 region is CASSDPGGQPQHF. CDR3 sequence (DNA): TGTGCCAGCAGTGACCCCGGGGGGCAGCCCCAGCATTTT.

The chain carries TRBV5-1 and TRBJ2-3; 11 bases map to TRBD2. J was trimmed by 3 bases and V by 5 bases; bases with no gene match: 2. The germline V gene has CDR1 SGHRS and CDR2 YFSETQ. The CDR3 totals 14 residues. The CDR3 here is CASRLAGVTDTQYF. DNA for the CDR3: TGCGCCAGCAGACTAGCGGGAGTTACAGATACGCAGTATTTT. The complete variable domain, with remaining parts taken from reference TRBV5-1 and TRBJ2-3, reads KAGVTQTPRYLIKTRGQQVTLSCSPISGHRSVSWYQQTPGQGLQFLFEYFSETQRNKGNFPGRFSGRQFSNSRSEMNVSTLELGDSALYLCASRLAGVTDTQYFGPGTRLTVL.

This clone was counted between two and nine times. The rearrangement joins TRBV29-1 to TRBJ1-2; the match to TRBD1 covers 9 bases. The CDR3 runs 13 residues. The germline V gene has CDR1 SQVTM and CDR2 ANQGSEA. Trimming at V came to 5 bases and at J to 3 bases, leaving 4 bases not matched to a gene. The CDR3 DNA reads TGCAGCGTTTTGACAGGGGGGGACTATGGCTACACCTTC. Translation gives CSVLTGGDYGYTF.

This clone has only one observation. V is TRBV7-6 and J is TRBJ2-7, with TRBD2 matching over 7 bases. This CDR3 comprises 16 residues. The V and J ends lost 0 bases and 6 bases, in that order; junction bases with no gene match: 11. CDR1 is SGHVS, CDR2 FNYEAQ, per germline. The CDR3 loop is CASSLAREGRGVEQYF. CDR3 coding DNA: TGTGCCAGCAGCTTAGCGAGGGAGGGGAGGGGAGTCGAGCAGTACTTC.

The CDR3 is CASSTSGVTDTQYF. The CDR3 bases are TGTGCCAGCTCAACCTCCGGGGTAACAGATACGCAGTATTTT. The genes are TRBV18 and TRBJ2-3; possibly TRBD2 for D (5 bases). The germline gives CDR1 KGHSH, CDR2 LQKENI. The CDR3 has 14 residues. V shed 5 bases and J shed 3 bases, with 12 bases lying between them.

The chain couples TRBV11-3 to TRBJ2-7; the match to TRBD2 covers 7 bases. Per germline, CDR1 SGHNT and CDR2 YENEEA. This CDR3 has 15 amino acids. The ends lost 3 bases at V and 4 bases at J; junction bases unmatched: 9. The CDR3 region has the DNA TGTGCCAGCAGCTTCTTGCGGGAGAACACATACGAGCAGTACTTC. This gives the protein CASSFLRENTYEQYF.

This clone is a singleton in its sample. The CDR3 DNA follows: TGTGCCAGTAGTATGATAGACAATGAGCAGTTCTTC. This gives the protein CASSMIDNEQFF. V and J are TRBV19 and TRBJ2-1, with D uncertain. This CDR3 contains 12 residues. Germline-derived CDR1 and CDR2 are LNHDA and SQIVND (reference sequence). V was shortened by 3 bases and J by 5 bases, with 5 bases between the two germline ends.